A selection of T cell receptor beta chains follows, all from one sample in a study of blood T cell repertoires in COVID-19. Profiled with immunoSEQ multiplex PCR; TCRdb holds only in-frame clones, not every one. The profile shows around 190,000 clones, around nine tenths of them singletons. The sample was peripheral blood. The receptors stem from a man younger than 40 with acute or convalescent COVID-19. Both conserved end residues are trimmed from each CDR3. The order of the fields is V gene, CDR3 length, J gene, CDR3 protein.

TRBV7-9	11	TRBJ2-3	AILEQGTDTQY
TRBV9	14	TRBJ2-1	ASSVASGGSYNEQF
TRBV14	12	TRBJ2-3	ASSLAGGPYTQY
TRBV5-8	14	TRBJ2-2	ASSQRLAGVGEELF
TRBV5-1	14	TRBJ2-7	ASSLVAREGSYEQY
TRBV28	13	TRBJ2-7	ASSPIQWGGLEQY
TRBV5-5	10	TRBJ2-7	ASIKNYREQY
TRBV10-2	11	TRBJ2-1	ASSESGEGEQF
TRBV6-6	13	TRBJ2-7	ASSPMGAGGYEQY
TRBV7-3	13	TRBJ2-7	ASSLGAGQVYEQY
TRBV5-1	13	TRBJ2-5	ASSLAGVAGETQY
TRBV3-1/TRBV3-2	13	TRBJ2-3	ASSHQAGEPDTQY
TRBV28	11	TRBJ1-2	ASSWTVNYGYT
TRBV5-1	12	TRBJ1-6	ASSLGQGRSPLH
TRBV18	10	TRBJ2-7	ASSPLGDEQY
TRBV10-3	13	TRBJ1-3	ATGLVATGLNTIY
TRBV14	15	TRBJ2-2	ASSQVYSWGRPGELF
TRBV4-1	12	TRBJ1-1	ASSQAYVNTEAF
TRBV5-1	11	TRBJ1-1	ASRREMNTEAF
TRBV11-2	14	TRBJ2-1	ASSLTPGQRVDEQF
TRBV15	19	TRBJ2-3	ATSRDSTSGRALGPTDTQY
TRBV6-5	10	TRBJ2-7	ASGDRGYEQY
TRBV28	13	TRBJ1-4	ASRLWGATNEKLF
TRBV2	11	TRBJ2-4	ASSDLAKNIQY
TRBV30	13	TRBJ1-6	AWSPDLSNNSPLH
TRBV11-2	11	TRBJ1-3	ASSLARRDTIY